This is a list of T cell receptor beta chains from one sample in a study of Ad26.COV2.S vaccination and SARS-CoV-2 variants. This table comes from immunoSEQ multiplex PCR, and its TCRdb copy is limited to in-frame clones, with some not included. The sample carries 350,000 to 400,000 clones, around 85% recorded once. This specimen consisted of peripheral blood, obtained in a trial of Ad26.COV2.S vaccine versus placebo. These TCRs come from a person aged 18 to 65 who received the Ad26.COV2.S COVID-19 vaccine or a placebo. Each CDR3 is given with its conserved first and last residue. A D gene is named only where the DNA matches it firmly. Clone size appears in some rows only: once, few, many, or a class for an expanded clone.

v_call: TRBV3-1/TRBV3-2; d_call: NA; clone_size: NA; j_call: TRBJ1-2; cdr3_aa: CASSQGSDYGYTF; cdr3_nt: TGTGCCAGCAGCCAAGGAAGCGACTATGGCTACACCTTC
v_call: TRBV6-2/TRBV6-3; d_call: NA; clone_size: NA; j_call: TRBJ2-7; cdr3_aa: CASSTRGGISSYEQYF; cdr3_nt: TGTGCCAGCAGTACCCGAGGGGGAATTAGCTCCTACGAGCAGTACTTC
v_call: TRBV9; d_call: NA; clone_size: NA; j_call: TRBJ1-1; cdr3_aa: CASSPRSNTEAFF; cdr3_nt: TGTGCCAGCAGCCCAAGATCGAACACTGAAGCTTTCTTT
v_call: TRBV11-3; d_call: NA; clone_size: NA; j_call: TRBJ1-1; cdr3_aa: CASSLDESTEAFF; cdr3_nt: TGTGCCAGCAGCTTAGATGAAAGTACTGAAGCTTTCTTT
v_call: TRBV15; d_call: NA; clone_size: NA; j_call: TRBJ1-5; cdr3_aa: CATSGGIGLGDNQPQHF; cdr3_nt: TGTGCCACCAGTGGGGGTATTGGGTTAGGCGACAATCAGCCCCAGCATTTT
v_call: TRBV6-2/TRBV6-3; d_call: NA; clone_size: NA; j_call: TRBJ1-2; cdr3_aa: CASSYGQTRSNYGYTF; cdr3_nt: TGTGCCAGCAGTTACGGGCAGACCCGCTCTAACTATGGCTACACCTTC
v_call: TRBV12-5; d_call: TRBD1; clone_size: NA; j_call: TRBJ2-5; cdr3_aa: CASGLGQGPPYQETQYF; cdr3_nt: TGTGCTAGTGGCCTGGGACAGGGCCCCCCTTACCAAGAGACCCAGTACTTC
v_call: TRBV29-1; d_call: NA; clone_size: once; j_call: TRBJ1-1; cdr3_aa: CSVLVLGVHTEAFF; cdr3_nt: TGCAGCGTCCTCGTCTTAGGGGTACACACTGAAGCTTTCTTT
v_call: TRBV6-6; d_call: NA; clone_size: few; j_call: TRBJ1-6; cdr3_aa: CASGSLTALHF; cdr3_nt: TGTGCCAGCGGTTCCCTCACGGCCCTCCACTTT
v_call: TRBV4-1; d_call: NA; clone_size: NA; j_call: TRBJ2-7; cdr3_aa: CASSHTDGTETYEQYF; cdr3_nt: TGCGCCAGCAGCCACACGGACGGGACGGAAACCTACGAGCAGTACTTC
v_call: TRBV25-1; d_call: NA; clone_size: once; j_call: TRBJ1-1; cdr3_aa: CASMRGGSTEAFF; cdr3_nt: TGTGCCAGCATGAGGGGGGGGAGCACTGAAGCTTTCTTT
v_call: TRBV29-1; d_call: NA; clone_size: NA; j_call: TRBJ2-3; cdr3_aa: CSVEDRKGLADTQYF; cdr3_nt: TGCAGCGTTGAAGATCGGAAGGGGCTGGCAGATACGCAGTATTTT
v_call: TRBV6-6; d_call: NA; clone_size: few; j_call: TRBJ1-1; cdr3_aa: CASSWTMNTEAFF; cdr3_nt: TGTGCCAGCAGTTGGACGATGAACACTGAAGCTTTCTTT
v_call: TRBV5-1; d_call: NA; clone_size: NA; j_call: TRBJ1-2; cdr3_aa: CASSMGGNYGYTF; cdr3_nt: TGCGCCAGCAGCATGGGGGGTAACTATGGCTACACCTTC
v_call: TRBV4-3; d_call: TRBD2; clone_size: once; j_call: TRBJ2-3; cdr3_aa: CASSETRLAGITDTQYF; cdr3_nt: TGCGCCAGCAGCGAAACCCGACTAGCGGGGATCACAGATACGCAGTATTTT
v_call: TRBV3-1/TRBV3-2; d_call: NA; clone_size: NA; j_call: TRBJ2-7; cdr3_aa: CASSHRAGEQYF; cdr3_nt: TGTGCCAGCAGCCACAGGGCGGGCGAGCAGTACTTC
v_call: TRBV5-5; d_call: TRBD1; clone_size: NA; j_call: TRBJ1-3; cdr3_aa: CASSFRTGDNTIYF; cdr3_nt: TGTGCCAGCAGCTTTAGGACAGGGGACAACACCATATATTTT
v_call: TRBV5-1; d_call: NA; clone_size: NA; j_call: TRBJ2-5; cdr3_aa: CASSLNRQETQYF; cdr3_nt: TGCGCCAGCAGCTTAAACAGGCAAGAGACCCAGTACTTC
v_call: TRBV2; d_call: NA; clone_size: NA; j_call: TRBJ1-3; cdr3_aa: CASSELTNSIYF; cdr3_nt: TGTGCCAGCAGTGAATTGACTAACTCCATATATTTT
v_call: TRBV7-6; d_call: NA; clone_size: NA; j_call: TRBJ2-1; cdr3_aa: CASSLANAMGYNEQFF; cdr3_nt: TGTGCCAGCAGCTTAGCGAATGCTATGGGTTACAATGAGCAGTTCTTC
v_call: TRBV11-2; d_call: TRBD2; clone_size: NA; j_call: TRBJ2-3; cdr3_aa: CASSPRGGGTDTQYF; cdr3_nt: TGTGCCAGCAGCCCCCGGGGGGGAGGAACAGATACGCAGTATTTT
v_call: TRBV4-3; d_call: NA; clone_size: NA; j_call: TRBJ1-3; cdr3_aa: CASSQDGGGDTIYF; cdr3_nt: TGCGCCAGCAGCCAAGATGGAGGGGGAGACACCATATATTTT
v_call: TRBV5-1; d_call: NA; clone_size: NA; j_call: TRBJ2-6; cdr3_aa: CASSPEGSGANVLTF; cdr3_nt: TGCGCCAGCAGCCCGGAGGGGTCTGGGGCCAACGTCCTGACTTTC
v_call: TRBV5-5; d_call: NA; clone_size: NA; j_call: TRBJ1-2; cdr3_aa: CASSPAWGYGYTF; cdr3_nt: TGTGCCAGCAGCCCGGCGTGGGGCTATGGCTACACCTTC
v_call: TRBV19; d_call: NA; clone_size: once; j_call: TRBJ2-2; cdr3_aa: CASSAVSVGELFF; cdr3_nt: TGTGCCAGTAGTGCGGTCTCGGTCGGGGAGCTGTTTTTT
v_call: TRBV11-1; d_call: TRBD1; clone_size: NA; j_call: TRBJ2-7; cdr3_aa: CASSYRDRAYEQYF; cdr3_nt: TGTGCCAGCAGCTACCGGGACAGGGCCTACGAGCAGTACTTC
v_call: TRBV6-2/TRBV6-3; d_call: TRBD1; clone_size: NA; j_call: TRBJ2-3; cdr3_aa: CASSDPTGSRSF; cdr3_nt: TGTGCCAGCAGTGACCCGACAGGGTCCAGGTCTTTT
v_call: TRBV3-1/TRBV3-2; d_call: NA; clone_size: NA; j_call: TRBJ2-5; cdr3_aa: CASSQDKRAVPRGSQYF; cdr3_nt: TGTGCCAGCAGCCAAGATAAGCGGGCAGTCCCCCGAGGGTCCCAGTACTTC
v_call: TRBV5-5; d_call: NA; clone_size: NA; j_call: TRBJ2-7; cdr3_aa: CASSRDESYEQYF; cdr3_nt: TGTGCCAGCAGCCGAGACGAAAGCTACGAGCAGTACTTC
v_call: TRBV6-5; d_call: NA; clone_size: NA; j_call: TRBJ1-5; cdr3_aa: CASSPDVDQPQHF; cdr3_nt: TGTGCCAGCAGCCCCGACGTGGATCAGCCCCAGCATTTT
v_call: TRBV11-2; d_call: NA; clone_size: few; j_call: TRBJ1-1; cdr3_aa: CASSSPDNTEAFF; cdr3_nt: TGTGCCAGCAGCTCCCCAGATAACACTGAAGCTTTCTTT
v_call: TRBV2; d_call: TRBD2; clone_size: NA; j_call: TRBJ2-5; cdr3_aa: CASSTSGGTSGDQYF; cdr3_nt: TGTGCCAGCAGTACTAGCGGGGGTACCTCGGGGGACCAGTACTTC
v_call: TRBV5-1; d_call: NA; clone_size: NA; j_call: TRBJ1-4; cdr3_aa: CASSPPNEKLFF; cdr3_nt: TGCGCCAGCAGTCCCCCTAATGAAAAACTGTTTTTT
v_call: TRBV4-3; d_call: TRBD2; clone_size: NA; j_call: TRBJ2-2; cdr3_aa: CASSQPSSGGADNTGELFF; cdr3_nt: TGCGCCAGCAGCCAACCGTCTAGCGGGGGGGCGGATAACACCGGGGAGCTGTTTTTT
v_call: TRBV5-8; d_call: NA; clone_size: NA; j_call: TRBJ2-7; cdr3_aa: CASSLYSYEQYF; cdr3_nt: TGTGCCAGCAGCTTGTATTCCTACGAGCAGTACTTC
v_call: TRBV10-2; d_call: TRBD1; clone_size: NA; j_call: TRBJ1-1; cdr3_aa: CASSDHRGTEAFF; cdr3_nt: TGCGCCAGCAGTGATCACAGGGGAACTGAAGCTTTCTTT
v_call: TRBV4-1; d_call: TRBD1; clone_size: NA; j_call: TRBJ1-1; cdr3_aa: CASSQTGVNTEAFF; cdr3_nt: TGCGCCAGCAGCCAGACAGGGGTGAACACTGAAGCTTTCTTT
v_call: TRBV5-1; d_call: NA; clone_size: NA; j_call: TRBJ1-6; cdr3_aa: CASSPGRDNSPLHF; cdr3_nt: TGCGCCAGCAGCCCCGGACGGGATAATTCACCCCTCCACTTT
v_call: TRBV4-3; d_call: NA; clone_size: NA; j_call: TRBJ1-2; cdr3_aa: CASSQERGGYGYTF; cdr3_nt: TGCGCCAGCAGCCAAGAGAGAGGGGGCTATGGCTACACCTTC
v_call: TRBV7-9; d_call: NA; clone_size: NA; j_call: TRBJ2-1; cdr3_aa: CASSSLNLGDYEQFF; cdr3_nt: TGTGCCAGCAGCTCGTTGAACCTGGGCGATTATGAGCAGTTCTTC
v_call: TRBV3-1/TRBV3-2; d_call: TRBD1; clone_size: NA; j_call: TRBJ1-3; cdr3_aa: CASSRVGTGGQGNTIYF; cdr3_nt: TGTGCCAGCAGCCGCGTGGGGACAGGGGGTCAGGGAAACACCATATATTTT
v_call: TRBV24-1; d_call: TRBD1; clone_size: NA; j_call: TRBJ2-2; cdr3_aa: CATKGQGYTGELFF; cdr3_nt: TGTGCCACCAAAGGACAGGGTTACACCGGGGAGCTGTTTTTT
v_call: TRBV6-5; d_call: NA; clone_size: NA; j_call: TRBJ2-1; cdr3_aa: CASSYSWQGGNEQFF; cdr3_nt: TGTGCCAGCAGTTACTCCTGGCAGGGGGGCAATGAGCAGTTCTTC
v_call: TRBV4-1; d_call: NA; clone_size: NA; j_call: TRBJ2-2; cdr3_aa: CASSQGLTGFTGELFF; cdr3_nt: TGCGCCAGCAGCCAAGGGCTCACAGGGTTCACCGGGGAGCTGTTTTTT
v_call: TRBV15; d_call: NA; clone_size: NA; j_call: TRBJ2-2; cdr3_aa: CATSRKGELFF; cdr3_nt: TGTGCCACCAGCAGGAAGGGGGAGCTGTTTTTT
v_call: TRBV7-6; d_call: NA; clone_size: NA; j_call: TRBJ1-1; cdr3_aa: CASSSEGSWNTEAFF; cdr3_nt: TGTGCCAGCAGCTCCGAGGGAAGTTGGAACACTGAAGCTTTCTTT
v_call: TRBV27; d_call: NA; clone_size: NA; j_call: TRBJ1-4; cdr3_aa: CASSFQGLYYEKLFF; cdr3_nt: TGTGCCAGCAGTTTCCAGGGGTTATACTATGAAAAACTGTTTTTT
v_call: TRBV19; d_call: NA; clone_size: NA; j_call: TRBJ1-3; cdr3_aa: CASSGQTSSGNTIYF; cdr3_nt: TGTGCCAGTAGCGGACAGACCTCCTCTGGAAACACCATATATTTT
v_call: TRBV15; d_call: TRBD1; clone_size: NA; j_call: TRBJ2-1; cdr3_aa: CATSDGQGAYNEQFF; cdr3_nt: TGTGCCACCAGCGACGGACAGGGGGCATACAATGAGCAGTTCTTC
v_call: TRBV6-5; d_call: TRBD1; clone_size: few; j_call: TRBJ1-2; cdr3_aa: CASSRTGHGYTF; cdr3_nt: TGTGCCAGCAGTAGGACAGGACATGGCTACACCTTC
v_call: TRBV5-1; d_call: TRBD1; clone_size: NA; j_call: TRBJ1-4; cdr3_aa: CASSRDRGRDEKLFF; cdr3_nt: TGCGCCAGCAGCCGGGACAGGGGTCGGGATGAAAAACTGTTTTTT